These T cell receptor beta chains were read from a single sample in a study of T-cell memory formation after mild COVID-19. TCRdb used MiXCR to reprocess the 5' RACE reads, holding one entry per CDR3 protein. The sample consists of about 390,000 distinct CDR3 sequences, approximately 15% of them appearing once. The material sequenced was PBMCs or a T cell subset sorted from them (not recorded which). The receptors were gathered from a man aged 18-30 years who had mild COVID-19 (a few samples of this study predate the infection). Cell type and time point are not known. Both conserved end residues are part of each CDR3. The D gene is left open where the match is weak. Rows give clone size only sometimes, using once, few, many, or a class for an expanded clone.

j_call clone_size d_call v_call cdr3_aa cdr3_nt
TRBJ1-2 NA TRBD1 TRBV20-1 CSARVGGHGYTF TGCAGTGCTAGAGTAGGGGGCCATGGCTACACCTTC
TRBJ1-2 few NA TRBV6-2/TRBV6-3 CASRMTANYGYTF TGTGCCAGCAGGATGACAGCTAACTATGGCTACACCTTC
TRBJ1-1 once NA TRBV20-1 CSAREGYFIMNTEAFF TGCAGTGCTAGAGAGGGGTACTTTATAATGAACACTGAAGCTTTCTTT
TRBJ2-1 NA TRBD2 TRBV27 CASSSFGTITYNEQFF TGTGCCAGCAGTTCGTTCGGGACTATAACATACAATGAGCAGTTCTTC
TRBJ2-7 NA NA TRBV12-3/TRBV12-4 CASSFTSFNEQYF TGTGCCAGCAGTTTCACTAGCTTCAACGAGCAGTACTTC
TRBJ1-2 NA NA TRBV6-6 CASSYPRGRDGYTF TGTGCCAGCAGTTACCCCCGGGGCAGGGATGGCTACACCTTC
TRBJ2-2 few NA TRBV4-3 CASSQENSPANTGELFF TGCGCCAGCAGCCAAGAAAATAGTCCCGCGAACACCGGGGAGCTGTTTTTT
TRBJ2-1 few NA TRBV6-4 CASSDSLNEQFF TGTGCCAGCAGTGACTCTCTAAATGAGCAGTTCTTC
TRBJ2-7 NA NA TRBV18 CASSPFGSGPYEQYF TGTGCCAGCTCACCATTTGGGTCAGGGCCCTACGAGCAGTACTTC
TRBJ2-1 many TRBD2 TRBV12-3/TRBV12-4 CASSFGPSGGGSYNEQFF TGTGCCAGCAGTTTCGGACCTAGCGGGGGGGGCTCCTACAATGAGCAGTTCTTC
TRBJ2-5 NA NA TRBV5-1 CASSLGGADTKETQYF TGCGCCAGCAGCTTGGGCGGGGCCGACACCAAGGAGACCCAGTACTTC
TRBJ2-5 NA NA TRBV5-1 CASSLGSRTQETQYF TGCGCCAGCAGCTTGGGATCAAGAACTCAAGAGACCCAGTACTTC
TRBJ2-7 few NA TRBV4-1 CASSQQETRSYEQYF TGCGCCAGCAGCCAACAAGAGACCCGCTCCTACGAGCAGTACTTC
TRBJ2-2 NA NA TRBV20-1 CSADGTGSTGELFF TGCAGTGCCGACGGGACCGGTAGCACCGGGGAGCTGTTTTTT
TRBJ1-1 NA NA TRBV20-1 CSAGNTNTEAFF TGCAGTGCTGGTAACACGAACACTGAAGCTTTCTTT
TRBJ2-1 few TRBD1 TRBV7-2 CASTSPTGIPYNEQFF TGTGCCAGCACCTCACCGACAGGGATACCCTACAATGAGCAGTTCTTC
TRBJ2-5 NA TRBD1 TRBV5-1 CASSIQTGRGETQYF TGCGCCAGCAGCATACAGACAGGGCGAGGGGAGACCCAGTACTTC
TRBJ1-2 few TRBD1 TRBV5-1 CASSKGQGAPPYGYTF TGCGCCAGCAGCAAGGGACAGGGGGCCCCTCCGTATGGCTACACCTTC
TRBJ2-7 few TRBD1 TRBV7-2 CASTLDRGEQYF TGTGCCAGCACCCTGGACAGGGGCGAGCAGTACTTC